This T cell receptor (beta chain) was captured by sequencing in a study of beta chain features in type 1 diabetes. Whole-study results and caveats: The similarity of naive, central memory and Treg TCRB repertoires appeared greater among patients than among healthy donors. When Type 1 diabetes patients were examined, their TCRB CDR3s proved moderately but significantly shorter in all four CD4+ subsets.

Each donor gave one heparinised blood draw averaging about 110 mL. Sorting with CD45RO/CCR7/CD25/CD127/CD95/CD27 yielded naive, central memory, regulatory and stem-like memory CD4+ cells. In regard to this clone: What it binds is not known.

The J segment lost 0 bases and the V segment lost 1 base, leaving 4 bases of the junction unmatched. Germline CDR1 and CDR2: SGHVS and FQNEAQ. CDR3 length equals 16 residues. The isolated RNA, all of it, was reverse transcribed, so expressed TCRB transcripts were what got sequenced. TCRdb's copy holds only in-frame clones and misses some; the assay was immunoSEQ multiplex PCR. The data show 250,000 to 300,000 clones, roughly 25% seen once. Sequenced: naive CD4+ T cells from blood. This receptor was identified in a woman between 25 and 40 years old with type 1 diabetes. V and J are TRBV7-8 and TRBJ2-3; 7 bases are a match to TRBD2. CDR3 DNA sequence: TGTGCCAGCAGCTTAGTAGCGGGCCTTAGCACAGATACGCAGTATTTT. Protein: CASSLVAGLSTDTQYF. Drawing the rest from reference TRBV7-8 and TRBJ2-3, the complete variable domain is GAGVSQSPRYKVAKRGQDVALRCDPISGHVSLFWYQQALGQGPEFLTYFQNEAQLDKSGLPSDRFFAERPEGSVSTLKIQRTQQEDSAVYLCASSLVAGLSTDTQYFGPGTRLTVL.